This T cell receptor beta chain was captured in a study of cytomegalovirus exposure and HLA in healthy donors. CDR1 SGHAT and CDR2 FQNNGV come from the germline V gene. This CDR3 has 16 residues. V was clipped by 5 bases and J by 5 bases; unmatched bases: 9. This PCR relied on a set of 60 Vbeta primers and 13 Jbeta primers. The data were produced by immunoSEQ multiplex PCR, yet TCRdb's version contains in-frame clones alone and is incomplete. Among 110,000 or so clones listed, about 79% were seen once. The study sampled nominally healthy donors, though unrecorded immune exposures were likely. Sequencing was carried out using PBMCs. V usage is TRBV11-2 and J usage is TRBJ1-4; 9 bases align to TRBD1. The origin of this receptor is a woman between 18 and 29 years old in good health and CMV-seronegative. The CDR3 DNA is TGTGCCAGCAGCCCAGGACAGGGGCTTTCAAATGAAAAACTGTTTTTT. It encodes CASSPGQGLSNEKLFF.